This is a list of T cell receptor beta chains from one sample in a study of blood T cell repertoires in COVID-19. Here immunoSEQ multiplex PCR was the method, and the copy in TCRdb shows in-frame clones only, minus some. The sample consists of fewer than 150,000 clones, approximately 83% of them appearing once. The sequenced sample consisted of peripheral blood. These receptors were taken from a woman aged 45-65 years who had recovered from COVID-19. The CDR3 runs from the conserved cysteine through the conserved F or W. A D gene is named only where the DNA matches it firmly. Where a row states a size, it is once, few, many or the class of an expanded clone; other rows omit it.

d_call clone_size j_call v_call cdr3_aa cdr3_nt
NA NA TRBJ1-3 TRBV29-1 CSAVTTAGNTIYF TGCAGCGCCGTGACAACGGCTGGAAACACCATATATTTT
NA NA TRBJ1-6 TRBV3-1/TRBV3-2 CASSQGDSHNSPLHF TGTGCCAGCAGCCAAGGAGACAGCCATAATTCACCCCTCCACTTT
TRBD1 once TRBJ2-1 TRBV7-9 CASSFLGQGARNEQFF TGTGCCAGCAGCTTTTTAGGACAGGGGGCGCGGAATGAGCAGTTCTTC
NA NA TRBJ1-2 TRBV10-3 CAISEVGPTGGYTF TGTGCCATCAGTGAGGTAGGGCCCACGGGGGGCTACACCTTC
TRBD1 NA TRBJ2-3 TRBV6-2/TRBV6-3 CASSPYGTGGEDTQYF TGTGCCAGCAGCCCCTACGGGACAGGGGGCGAGGATACGCAGTATTTT
NA NA TRBJ2-5 TRBV30 CAWGRTPGLLQYF TGTGCCTGGGGCAGGACTCCGGGACTTCTGCAGTACTTC
NA NA TRBJ1-1 TRBV7-8 CASSLQSRAPEAFF TGTGCCAGCAGCTTACAAAGCAGGGCCCCTGAAGCTTTCTTT
TRBD1 NA TRBJ1-1 TRBV4-3 CASSPGQGEPGTEAFF TGCGCCAGCAGCCCTGGACAGGGGGAACCGGGTACTGAAGCTTTCTTT
TRBD2 NA TRBJ2-3 TRBV9 CASSPSRLASTQYF TGTGCCAGCAGCCCTTCCAGACTAGCGAGTACGCAGTATTTT
NA NA TRBJ2-3 TRBV4-3 CASSQDHQLGGTDTQYF TGCGCCAGCAGCCAAGACCACCAACTAGGAGGTACAGATACGCAGTATTTT
NA NA TRBJ2-3 TRBV2 CASNPQGTDTQYF TGTGCCAGCAACCCCCAGGGCACAGATACGCAGTATTTT
NA NA TRBJ2-7 TRBV13 CASSPHPLGELSSYEQYF TGTGCCAGCAGCCCCCACCCCCTTGGGGAGTTAAGCTCCTACGAGCAGTACTTC
NA NA TRBJ1-1 TRBV10-3 CAIKQGPNTEAFF TGTGCCATTAAGCAGGGGCCTAACACTGAAGCTTTCTTT
NA NA TRBJ2-3 TRBV5-4 CASSLATGLDTQYF TGTGCCAGCAGCTTGGCCACCGGACTAGATACGCAGTATTTT
NA NA TRBJ2-5 TRBV4-2 CASSPTQGAGEVGETQYF TGTGCCAGCAGCCCTACCCAGGGGGCGGGAGAGGTGGGAGAGACCCAGTACTTC
NA many TRBJ2-1 TRBV4-2 CASSQTGTLQFF TGTGCCAGCAGCCAAACCGGGACTCTACAGTTCTTC
NA NA TRBJ1-5 TRBV30 CAWSWGGNQPQHF TGTGCCTGGAGTTGGGGCGGCAATCAGCCCCAGCATTTT
NA NA TRBJ1-6 TRBV10-3 CAISEEAYNSPLHF TGTGCCATCAGTGAAGAGGCTTATAATTCACCCCTCCACTTT
NA NA TRBJ2-3 TRBV30 CACTESGTDTQYF TGTGCCTGTACGGAGAGTGGAACAGATACGCAGTATTTT
TRBD2 NA TRBJ2-7 TRBV2 CASSGTSGVNEQYF TGTGCCAGCAGTGGGACTAGCGGTGTGAACGAGCAGTACTTC
NA few TRBJ2-7 TRBV21-1 CASSKARETGPTRHCEQYF TGTGCCAGCAGCAAAGCAAGGGAGACAGGACCAACCCGACACTGCGAGCAGTACTTC
NA NA TRBJ1-1 TRBV7-2 CASSLAPTGYGEAFF TGTGCCAGCAGCTTAGCCCCTACAGGGTACGGTGAAGCTTTCTTT
NA NA TRBJ2-1 TRBV6-2/TRBV6-3 CASSPFRGVNNEQFF TGTGCCAGCAGTCCATTCAGGGGGGTTAACAATGAGCAGTTCTTC
TRBD2 NA TRBJ2-7 TRBV7-7 CASSPGSGRAYEQYF TGTGCCAGCAGCCCTGGGAGCGGGAGAGCGTACGAGCAGTACTTC
NA NA TRBJ1-2 TRBV18 CASSYSYGYTF TGTGCCAGCTCATACAGCTATGGCTACACCTTC
NA NA TRBJ2-1 TRBV9 CASSVVDSSYNEQFF TGTGCCAGCAGCGTAGTAGATTCCTCCTACAATGAGCAGTTCTTC
NA many TRBJ1-2 TRBV28 CASSSTFRVYTF TGTGCCAGCAGTTCAACCTTTAGAGTCTACACCTTC
NA few TRBJ2-5 TRBV2 CASEGQETQYF TGTGCCAGCGAGGGCCAAGAGACCCAGTACTTC
TRBD2 NA TRBJ2-1 TRBV4-2 CASSQSGSGGFYNEQFF TGTGCCAGCAGCCAATCTGGTAGCGGGGGGTTCTACAATGAGCAGTTCTTC
TRBD2 NA TRBJ2-1 TRBV7-3 CASSSAGGNNEQFF TGTGCCAGCAGCTCAGCGGGAGGGAACAATGAGCAGTTCTTC
NA NA TRBJ2-3 TRBV2 CASSLYTDTQYF TGTGCCAGCTCGCTCTACACAGATACGCAGTATTTT
NA NA TRBJ1-1 TRBV7-2 CASSPRWPLAPEAFF TGTGCCAGCAGCCCCAGGTGGCCCCTCGCCCCTGAAGCTTTCTTT
TRBD1 NA TRBJ1-3 TRBV15 CATSTGGLTNTIYF TGTGCCACCTCTACAGGGGGCCTTACAAACACCATATATTTT
TRBD1 NA TRBJ2-2 TRBV11-3 CASSWTGRGGELFF TGTGCCAGCAGCTGGACAGGGCGGGGCGGGGAGCTGTTTTTT
NA NA TRBJ1-1 TRBV19 CASSSRAGYAFF TGTGCCAGTAGTTCTAGGGCAGGGTATGCTTTCTTT
NA once TRBJ2-3 TRBV28 CASSSLWTSTDTQYF TGTGCCAGCAGTTCCCTTTGGACTAGCACAGATACGCAGTATTTT
TRBD1 NA TRBJ2-5 TRBV9 CASSVHTGGSGETQYF TGTGCCAGCAGCGTACACACAGGGGGCTCGGGAGAGACCCAGTACTTC
NA NA TRBJ1-6 TRBV5-6 CASSFGLESSGNSPLHF TGTGCCAGCAGCTTTGGCCTGGAGTCTTCGGGGAATTCACCCCTCCACTTT
NA NA TRBJ1-3 TRBV6-4 CASEPNSGNTIYF TGTGCCAGCGAGCCGAACTCTGGAAACACCATATATTTT
NA NA TRBJ1-2 TRBV27 CASRGTGTLNYGYTF TGTGCCAGCAGGGGCACCGGGACACTCAACTATGGCTACACCTTC
NA NA TRBJ1-2 TRBV7-2 CASSLGKSGYGYTF TGTGCCAGCAGCTTAGGCAAGTCAGGATATGGCTACACCTTC
TRBD2 NA TRBJ2-7 TRBV4-2 CASSHRTSGRALYNEQYF TGTGCCAGCAGCCACAGGACTAGCGGGAGGGCCCTCTATAACGAGCAGTACTTC
NA NA TRBJ2-7 TRBV5-1 CASSLEGGTSEQYF TGCGCCAGCAGCTTGGAGGGCGGGACTTCCGAGCAGTACTTC
NA NA TRBJ1-2 TRBV4-3 CASSQEYLRQQDYGYTF TGCGCCAGCAGCCAAGAATATCTAAGACAGCAGGACTATGGCTACACCTTC
TRBD1 NA TRBJ1-4 TRBV15 CATSQGGTNEKLFF TGTGCCACCAGCCAGGGGGGCACTAATGAAAAACTGTTTTTT
NA NA TRBJ2-2 TRBV20-1 CSASAGGINTGELFF TGCAGTGCTAGTGCAGGGGGGATAAACACCGGGGAGCTGTTTTTT
NA NA TRBJ2-1 TRBV4-3 CASSQVELAAGGVYEQFF TGCGCCAGCAGCCAAGTTGAGTTGGCGGCAGGAGGGGTCTATGAGCAGTTCTTC